The 7 T cell receptor beta chains presented below share a single source sample, sequenced in a study of cytomegalovirus exposure and HLA in healthy donors. Amplification used 60 Vbeta primers and 13 Jbeta primers. Only in-frame clones appear in the TCRdb table, and some are missing; sequencing was by immunoSEQ multiplex PCR. The sample holds around 100,000 clones, roughly three quarters seen once. Specimen: PBMCs. The receptor set was obtained from a man aged 40-49 years in good health and CMV-seronegative.

The chain recombines TRBV9 with TRBJ1-1; no clear D gene. CDR3 size: 13 residues. The germline gives CDR1 SGDLS, CDR2 YYNGEE. The V end was cut by 6 bases, the J end by 11 bases, with 20 bases between. The CDR3 reads CASKPGVGGRAFF. The CDR3 nucleotides read TGTGCCAGCAAACCCGGGGTGGGCGGTCGGGCTTTCTTT.

This sequence joins TRBV19 and TRBJ2-5, with TRBD2 matching 8 bases. Germline loops: CDR1 LNHDA, CDR2 SQIVND (reference sequence). The CDR3 runs 14 residues. V shed 5 bases and J 5 bases; nucleotides not matched to a gene: 7. The CDR3 is CASSAGGGMETQYF. CDR3 coding DNA: TGTGCCAGTAGTGCGGGCGGGGGGATGGAGACCCAGTACTTC.

The CDR3 is CASSQITGVYEQYF. The CDR3 nucleotides read TGTGCCAGCAGCCAAATCACAGGGGTTTACGAGCAGTACTTC. V is TRBV5-6 and J is TRBJ2-7; TRBD1 agrees at 7 bases. Trimming took 4 bases from V and 4 from J; bases not matched to a gene: 8. The CDR3 contains 14 residues. Germline V gene lookup returns CDR1 SGHDT and CDR2 YYEEEE.

This clone came up a few times. This rearrangement joins TRBV11-2 to TRBJ2-7; a possible D gene is TRBD1 (6 bases). Germline CDR1 reads SGHAT; CDR2 reads FQNNGV. The germline V and J ends were trimmed by 0 bases and 0 bases, with 9 bases remaining between them. This CDR3 has 15 amino acids. CDR3 protein: CASSLETGSSYEQYV. Here the CDR3 DNA reads TGTGCCAGCAGCTTAGAAACAGGGAGCTCCTACGAGCAGTACGTC.

The rearrangement links TRBV7-8 to TRBJ1-1; D remains unclear. The CDR3 spans 16 residues. V was cut by 1 base and J by 0 bases, with 12 bases left in between. CDR1 SGHVS and CDR2 FQNEAQ come from the germline V gene. This CDR3 is CASSLGPMEMNTEAFF. For the CDR3, the DNA is TGTGCCAGCAGCTTAGGCCCGATGGAGATGAACACTGAAGCTTTCTTT. Full variable domain (outside the CDR3, taken from reference TRBV7-8 and TRBJ1-1): GAGVSQSPRYKVAKRGQDVALRCDPISGHVSLFWYQQALGQGPEFLTYFQNEAQLDKSGLPSDRFFAERPEGSVSTLKIQRTQQEDSAVYLCASSLGPMEMNTEAFFGQGTRLTVV.

The chain joins TRBV7-3 to TRBJ2-3; 13 positions match TRBD2. Losses at the gene ends were 5 bases for V and 4 bases for J; bases not matched to a gene: 18. The CDR3 length is 20 residues. CDR1 and CDR2 (germline): SGHTA, FQGTGA. Here the CDR3 reads CASSLFPGTSGVVGPDTQYF. The CDR3 DNA is TGTGCCAGCAGCCTTTTTCCCGGGACTAGCGGGGTCGTCGGTCCAGATACGCAGTATTTT.

The CDR3 DNA is TGTGCCAGCAGCCCTACCGGGGGCTACACCTTC. Translating gives CASSPTGGYTF. The chain combines TRBV7-2 with TRBJ1-2; no definite D call. Trimming stripped 5 bases from V and 8 bases from J, with 9 bases between. The germline V gene has CDR1 SGHTA and CDR2 FQGNSA. The CDR3 sequence is 11 residues long. Full variable domain (missing parts from reference TRBV7-2 and TRBJ1-2): GAGVSQSPSNKVTEKGKDVELRCDPISGHTALYWYRQSLGQGLEFLIYFQGNSAPDKSGLPSDRFSAERTGGSVSTLTIQRTQQEDSAVYLCASSPTGGYTFGSGTRLTVV.